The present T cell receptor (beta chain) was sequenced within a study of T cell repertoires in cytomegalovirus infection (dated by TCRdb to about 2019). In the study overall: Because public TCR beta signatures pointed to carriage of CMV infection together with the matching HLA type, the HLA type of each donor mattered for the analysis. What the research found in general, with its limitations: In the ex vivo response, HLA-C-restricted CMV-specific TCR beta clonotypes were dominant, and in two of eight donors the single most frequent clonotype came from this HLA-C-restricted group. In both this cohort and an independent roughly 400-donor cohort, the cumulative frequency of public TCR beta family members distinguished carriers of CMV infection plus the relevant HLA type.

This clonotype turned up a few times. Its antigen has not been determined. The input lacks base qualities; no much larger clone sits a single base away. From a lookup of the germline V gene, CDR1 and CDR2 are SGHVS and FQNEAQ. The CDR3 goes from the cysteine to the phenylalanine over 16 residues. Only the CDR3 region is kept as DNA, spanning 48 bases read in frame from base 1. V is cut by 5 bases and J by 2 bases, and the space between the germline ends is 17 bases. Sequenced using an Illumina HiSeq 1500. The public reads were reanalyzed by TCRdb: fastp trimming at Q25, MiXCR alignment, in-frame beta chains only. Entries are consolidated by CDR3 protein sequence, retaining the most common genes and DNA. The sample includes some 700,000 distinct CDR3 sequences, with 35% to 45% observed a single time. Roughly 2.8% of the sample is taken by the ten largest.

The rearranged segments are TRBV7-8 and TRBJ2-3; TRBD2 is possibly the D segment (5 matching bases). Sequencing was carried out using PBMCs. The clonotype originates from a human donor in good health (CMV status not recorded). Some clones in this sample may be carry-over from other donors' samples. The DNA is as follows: TGTGCCAGCAGCCCTAGGCCTACGACTAACACAGATACGCAGTATTTT. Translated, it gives CASSPRPTTNTDTQYF.